This T cell receptor beta chain was recorded in a study of beta chain features in type 1 diabetes. The isolated RNA, all of it, was reverse transcribed, so expressed TCRB transcripts were what got sequenced. TCRdb keeps only in-frame clones here, not all; method: immunoSEQ multiplex PCR. The table shows 100,000 to 150,000 clones, with around 8.8% occurring only once. The authors sorted CD4+ naive, central memory, regulatory and stem cell-like memory cells via CD45RO/CCR7/CD25/CD127/CD95/CD27. Study results and caveats: In every one of the four CD4+ subsets, TCRB CDR3s were moderately but significantly shorter in Type 1 diabetes patients.

With V trimmed by 4 bases and J by 5 bases, 8 bases remained unmatched. The CDR3 loop spans 14 amino acids. Germline V gene lookup returns CDR1 SGHDT and CDR2 YYEEEE. About this clone: Its target is unknown.

This chain links TRBV5-6 with TRBJ2-5, with 7 positions matching TRBD1. The TCR was taken from a young man with type 1 diabetes. The sequenced sample consisted of central memory CD4+ T cells from blood. The chain's CDR3 is CASSRLQGRETQYF. The DNA for the CDR3 is TGTGCCAGCAGCCGTCTACAGGGGCGGGAGACCCAGTACTTC.